This paragraph covers one T cell receptor beta chain sequence. Its antigen is still unknown. Rectal tissue came from one to two pinch biopsies taken at colonoscopy. These data are taken from a study of pediatric ulcerative colitis. Germline lookup yields CDR1 DFQATT and CDR2 SNEGSKA (reference sequence). This CDR3 region has 10 residues. V lost 6 bases and J lost 11, with 13 bases in between. Study results and caveats: A couple of rectal CDR3 clonotypes occurred in all ulcerative colitis patients. Acute severe colitis showed lower rectal diversity from clonal expansions. Substantially fewer templates came from a couple of patients' blood samples.

The survey-level immunoSEQ assay was used. Here immunoSEQ multiplex PCR was the method, and the copy in TCRdb shows in-frame clones only, minus some. The table shows more than 15,000 clones, with roughly 70% occurring only once. The sample comprised gut tissue. This chain links TRBV20-1 with TRBJ1-1, with D hard to call. The TCR was taken from a girl under 18 with moderate ulcerative colitis. CDR3 sequence (DNA): TGCAGTGCATCGGTGGCCTCGGCTTTCTTT. This encodes CSASVASAFF.